The 7 T cell receptor beta chains presented below share a single source sample, sequenced in a study of blood T cell repertoires in COVID-19. Profiling relied on immunoSEQ multiplex PCR, and the TCRdb table lists in-frame clones only, not all of them. The sample carries about 210,000 clones, 80% to 85% recorded once. The specimen was peripheral blood. The receptors were sampled from a woman between 65 and 79 years old with COVID-19, enrolled during active disease.

The chain joins TRBV28 to TRBJ1-3; no clear D. CDR3 length equals 16 residues. The germline V gene has CDR1 MDHEN and CDR2 SYDVKM. The V end lost 3 bases, the J end lost 0 bases, and 12 bases lay between the germline ends. CDR3 DNA sequence: TGTGCCAGCAGTTTGGGCGGGGTCAACTCTGGAAACACCATATATTTT. Amino acids: CASSLGGVNSGNTIYF.

V and J are TRBV10-3 and TRBJ2-5; D not certain. This CDR3 is 13 amino acids long. Per the germline V gene, CDR1 is ENHRY and CDR2 is SYGVKD. V gave up 3 bases and J gave up 2 bases, with 7 bases separating them. This CDR3 reads CAISERAQETQYF. The CDR3 coding sequence is TGTGCCATCAGTGAACGAGCTCAAGAGACCCAGTACTTC.

The chain is built from TRBV10-2 and TRBJ1-5; 9 bases are a match to TRBD1. With V trimmed by 6 bases and J by 1 base, 4 bases remained unmatched. The CDR3 consists of 15 residues. CDR1 and CDR2 from the germline V gene are WSHSY and SAAADI. CDR3 sequence (DNA): TGCGCCAGCAGCTGGGACAGGGTGAGCAATCAGCCCCAGCATTTT. It is translated as CASSWDRVSNQPQHF.

This chain connects TRBV18 to TRBJ2-7; possibly TRBD1 for D (5 bases). This CDR3 has 15 residues. V was shortened by 5 bases and J by 1 base, with 15 bases between the two germline ends. Germline V CDR1 and CDR2: KGHSH, LQKENI. The CDR3 here is CASSTREKTSYEQYF. Written as DNA, the CDR3 is TGTGCCAGCTCAACCAGGGAAAAGACTTCCTACGAGCAGTACTTC. The full variable domain, completed using reference TRBV18 and TRBJ2-7, is NAGVMQNPRHLVRRRGQEARLRCSPMKGHSHVYWYRQLPEEGLKFMVYLQKENIIDESGMPKERFSAEFPKEGPSILRIQQVVRGDSAAYFCASSTREKTSYEQYFGPGTRLTVT.

J is TRBJ1-1 and V is TRBV7-8; no firm D call. CDR3 size: 15 residues. V lost 5 bases and J 2 bases, leaving 15 bases between the germline ends. Germline lookup yields CDR1 SGHVS and CDR2 FQNEAQ. CDR3 protein: CASSPGAGINTEAFF. CDR3 coding DNA: TGTGCCAGCAGCCCTGGAGCGGGTATTAACACTGAAGCTTTCTTT.

This clone was counted once. Other DNA sequences in the sample encode the same CDR3. The chain couples TRBV3-1 (or the pseudogene TRBV3-2) to TRBJ1-5; 10 bases are a match to TRBD1. Losses at the gene ends were 1 base for V and 7 bases for J; bases not matched to a gene: 1. Germline CDR1 reads LGHDT; CDR2 reads YNNKEL (reference sequence). CDR3 length: 14 residues. The CDR3 DNA sequence: TGTGCCAGCAGCCAAGGGACAGGGGGACAGCCCCAGCATTTT. Translating gives CASSQGTGGQPQHF.

This clone came up a few times. The chain links TRBV19 to TRBJ2-2; D is uncertain. CDR3 length equals 15 residues. Germline lookup yields CDR1 LNHDA and CDR2 SQIVND (reference sequence). V lost 5 bases to trimming and J lost 0 bases, with 10 bases between them. This chain's CDR3 is CASSLAGTNTGELFF. The CDR3 DNA is TGTGCCAGTAGTCTGGCAGGAACGAACACCGGGGAGCTGTTTTTT.